A single sample gave rise to the 22 T cell receptor beta chains below, sequenced in a study of blood T cell repertoires in COVID-19. Sequencing was performed with immunoSEQ multiplex PCR; in TCRdb, only in-frame clones are kept and a portion is missing. The sample lists about 150,000 clones; roughly 83% were seen once. Sequencing used peripheral blood. The origin of the receptors is an older woman with acute or convalescent COVID-19.

This chain's CDR3 is CATSRVKNTGELFF. The CDR3 nucleotides are TGTGCCACCTCCCGGGTTAAGAACACCGGGGAGCTGTTTTTT. The V gene is TRBV6-6, the J gene TRBJ2-2; D gene ambiguous. Trimming removed 10 bases from V and 1 base from J, with 13 bases in between. The germline gives CDR1 MNHNY, CDR2 SVGAGI (reference sequence). The CDR3 runs 14 residues.

V and J are TRBV12-5 and TRBJ2-7; D might be TRBD1 (5 bases). The CDR3 has 11 amino acids. With 5 bases removed from V and 9 bases from J, the gap between germline ends came to 11 bases. Germline V lookup: CDR1 LGHNT, CDR2 FRNRAP. The CDR3 reads CASGTQGAQYF. The CDR3, as DNA: TGTGCTAGTGGTACTCAAGGGGCGCAGTACTTC.

This chain links TRBV18 with TRBJ1-4, with D perhaps TRBD1 (6 bases). V shed 5 bases and J shed 2 bases, with 9 bases lying between them. Germline V gives CDR1 KGHSH, CDR2 LQKENI. CDR3 length equals 14 residues. CDR3: CASSTGITNEKLFF. CDR3 bases: TGTGCCAGCTCAACAGGGATCACTAATGAAAAACTGTTTTTT.

The chain recombines TRBV28 with TRBJ1-4; D not resolved. Germline CDR1 and CDR2: MDHEN and SYDVKM. CDR3 length: 14 residues. V was pared by 3 bases and J by 7 bases, with 12 bases between. The CDR3 DNA reads as TGTGCCAGCAGTTTCGTCCAGGTTGGTGAAAAACTGTTTTTT. Encoded protein: CASSFVQVGEKLFF.

V usage is TRBV28 and J usage is TRBJ1-1; 7 bases match TRBD1. Per the germline V gene, CDR1 is MDHEN and CDR2 is SYDVKM. The junction had 3 bases not matched to a gene; V was cut back by 1 base and J by 1 base. The CDR3 has 15 amino acids. CDR3 residues: CASSLLTGRNTEAFF. In DNA, the CDR3 is TGTGCCAGCAGTTTATTGACAGGGAGGAACACTGAAGCTTTCTTT.

This clone was counted between two and nine times. V usage is TRBV5-6 and J usage is TRBJ1-4; maybe TRBD1 (5 bases). Trimming removed 2 bases at V and 10 bases at J, with 9 bases between. The CDR3 contains 12 residues. Germline V gene lookup returns CDR1 SGHDT and CDR2 YYEEEE. CDR3 coding DNA: TGTGCCAGCAGCTTAATAGGGGCAAAACTGTTTTTT. Translation gives CASSLIGAKLFF.

The genes are TRBV9 and TRBJ1-3, with 7 nucleotides matching TRBD1. Germline-derived CDR1 and CDR2 are SGDLS and YYNGEE. There are 16 residues in the CDR3. Losses at the gene ends were 1 base for V and 3 bases for J; bases not matched to a gene: 7. CDR3 residues: CASSVNRGEGGNTIYF. The CDR3 coding sequence is TGTGCCAGCAGCGTAAACAGGGGAGAGGGTGGAAACACCATATATTTT. Full variable domain (missing parts from reference TRBV9 and TRBJ1-3): DSGVTQTPKHLITATGQRVTLRCSPRSGDLSVYWYQQSLDQGLQFLIQYYNGEERAKGNILERFSAQQFPDLHSELNLSSLELGDSALYFCASSVNRGEGGNTIYFGEGSWLTVV.

The chain carries TRBV7-9 and TRBJ2-5, with 8 bases that match TRBD1. Germline V gene data show CDR1 as SEHNR and CDR2 as FQNEAQ (reference sequence). This CDR3 contains 15 residues. Trimming cost V 4 bases and J 5 bases; bases outside gene matches: 9. The CDR3 bases are TGTGCCAGCAGCTCCGCACAGGGGGTGTGGGAGACCCAGTACTTC. Amino acids: CASSSAQGVWETQYF.

This sequence joins TRBV9 and TRBJ1-2, with D possibly TRBD1 on 5 matching bases. The V end was cut by 0 bases, the J end by 4 bases, with 10 bases between. Per the germline V gene, CDR1 is SGDLS and CDR2 is YYNGEE. The CDR3 consists of 14 residues. CDR3 protein: CASSVGGTSYGYTF. CDR3 DNA sequence: TGTGCCAGCAGCGTAGGCGGGACTTCCTATGGCTACACCTTC.

The DNA of the CDR3 is TGTGCCAGCAGTCCCACCCCAGGGCGGGGCACTGAAGCTTTCTTT. Amino acid sequence: CASSPTPGRGTEAFF. This chain joins TRBV6-4 and TRBJ1-1, with a tentative D call TRBD1 (5 bases). Trimming stripped 5 bases from V and 4 bases from J, with 17 bases between. The CDR3 has 15 amino acids. Germline V gene data show CDR1 as MRHNA and CDR2 as SNTAGT.

The gene calls are TRBV28 and TRBJ2-3; perhaps TRBD1 as D (5 bases). CDR3 length equals 13 residues. Germline loops: CDR1 MDHEN, CDR2 SYDVKM. V was pared by 8 bases and J by 2 bases, with 11 bases between. CDR3 sequence: CASLDRNTDTQYF. The CDR3, as DNA: TGTGCCAGCCTAGACAGAAACACAGATACGCAGTATTTT.

This chain uses TRBV6-5 with TRBJ2-7; D is possibly TRBD2 (6 bases). Germline V gene lookup returns CDR1 MNHEY and CDR2 SVGAGI. CDR3 length equals 14 residues. Between the trimmed V and J ends, which lost 0 bases and 3 bases, there was a span of 9 bases. CDR3: CASSYSFGGYEQYF. CDR3 coding DNA: TGTGCCAGCAGTTACTCTTTCGGGGGCTACGAGCAGTACTTC.

Of note for this clone: The same CDR3 can be traced to other DNA sequences in this sample. The chain combines TRBV28 with TRBJ1-1; the D gene is possibly TRBD1 (6 bases). In germline, CDR1 is MDHEN, CDR2 SYDVKM. This CDR3 has 13 residues. V was pared by 3 bases and J by 4 bases, with 9 bases between. CDR3 residues: CASSLGGGTEAFF. CDR3 nucleotide sequence: TGTGCCAGCAGTTTGGGAGGGGGCACTGAAGCTTTCTTT.

The chain joins TRBV21-1 to TRBJ1-1. TRBV21-1 is tagged as a pseudogene. The CDR3 has 15 residues. The CDR3 region has the DNA TGTGCCAGCATGACTGCGGGCAGGATGAACACTGAAGCTTTCTTT. It encodes CASMTAGRMNTEAFF.

This chain links TRBV21-1 with TRBJ2-7; no check of the table's D call, TRBD2, against the DNA was made. TRBV21-1 is shown as a pseudogene. This CDR3 contains 14 residues. This chain's CDR3 is CASSKRDCSYEQYF. The CDR3 DNA reads TGTGCCAGCAGCAAACGAGACTGCTCCTACGAGCAGTACTTC.

The chain has TRBV11-2 and TRBJ2-2; TRBD2 matches at 8 bases. The germline V gene has CDR1 SGHAT and CDR2 FQNNGV. The length of the CDR3 is 16 residues. V shed 5 bases, J shed 1 base, and the junction held 6 bases outside the gene matches. This chain's CDR3 is CASSVGGALNTGELFF. The CDR3 DNA sequence: TGTGCCAGCAGCGTCGGGGGGGCCTTGAACACCGGGGAGCTGTTTTTT.

This chain connects TRBV19 to TRBJ1-2; D is unresolved. Germline lookup yields CDR1 LNHDA and CDR2 SQIVND (reference sequence). V lost 3 bases, J lost 2 bases, and 7 bases lay in between. CDR3 length: 13 residues. The CDR3 reads CASSIVQNYGYTF. The CDR3 DNA follows: TGTGCCAGTAGTATTGTGCAGAACTATGGCTACACCTTC. Looking up the rest from reference TRBV19 and TRBJ1-2 gives the full variable domain: DGGITQSPKYLFRKEGQNVTLSCEQNLNHDAMYWYRQDPGQGLRLIYYSQIVNDFQKGDIAEGYSVSREKKESFPLTVTSAQKNPTAFYLCASSIVQNYGYTFGSGTRLTVV.

The gene calls are TRBV27 and TRBJ1-4, with D unresolved. V lost 1 base to trimming and J lost 0 bases, with 6 bases between them. The CDR3 loop spans 15 amino acids. From germline, CDR1 is MNHEY and CDR2 SMNVEV (reference sequence). The CDR3 protein is CASSLLYATNEKLFF. CDR3 nucleotide sequence: TGTGCCAGCAGTTTATTATATGCAACTAATGAAAAACTGTTTTTT.

The chain combines TRBV5-1 with TRBJ2-7, with 8 bases aligning to TRBD1. V dropped 4 bases and J dropped 4; count of bases not matched to a gene: 7. The CDR3 sequence is 14 residues long. Germline assignment: CDR1 SGHRS and CDR2 YFSETQ. CDR3 sequence reads: CASSAGTGEYEQYF. The CDR3 DNA reads as TGCGCCAGCAGCGCCGGGACAGGAGAGTACGAGCAGTACTTC.

The table lists this clone with a count of one. J is TRBJ2-7 and V is TRBV11-2; a weak D match, TRBD2 (6 bases). V lost 5 bases, J lost 6 bases, and 20 bases lay in between. CDR3 length equals 15 residues. Germline V gives CDR1 SGHAT, CDR2 FQNNGV. CDR3 amino acids: CASSQLAVPAGEQYF. The DNA of the CDR3 is TGTGCCAGCAGCCAACTTGCAGTACCAGCGGGCGAGCAGTACTTC.

V and J are TRBV11-2 and TRBJ2-5; D gene uncertain. Germline assignment: CDR1 SGHAT and CDR2 FQNNGV. V lost 3 bases and J lost 5, with 10 bases in between. This CDR3 has 13 residues. The CDR3 spells CASSLFPSETQYF. The CDR3 DNA follows: TGTGCCAGCAGCTTGTTTCCGTCGGAGACCCAGTACTTC.

This clone was counted once. The chain recombines TRBV5-1 with TRBJ1-2; TRBD1 is a possible D gene (5 bases). CDR1 SGHRS and CDR2 YFSETQ come from the germline V gene. The CDR3 loop spans 14 amino acids. With 3 bases removed from V and 7 bases from J, the gap between germline ends came to 16 bases. CDR3 DNA: TGCGCCAGCAGCTCCGCCCAAGGGGAGGGTGGCTACACCTTC. It is translated as CASSSAQGEGGYTF.